These 8 T cell receptor beta chains share one sample of origin, sequenced in a study of post-analysis software for immune sequencing data. Which antigens these TCRs recognize remains unknown. Tagging with unique molecular identifiers was a feature of the TCR beta cDNA libraries. TCRdb ran MiXCR on the PCR reads and lists one entry per CDR3 protein. The sample has about 820,000 distinct CDR3 sequences; 53% are singletons. General observations from the study: When patients were compared with controls, about 5 TRBV segments were more frequent, TRBV5-6, TRBV5-1 and TRBV20-1 among them.

The sample consisted of blood. All receptors derive from a girl aged 10-17 years with multiple sclerosis.

Only one count was recorded for this clonotype. As DNA, the CDR3 is TGCGCCAGCAGCCAACGACCTCGGGAGGGGGCATCGGACATTCAGTACTTC. It is translated as CASSQRPREGASDIQYF. The rearrangement joins TRBV4-1 to TRBJ2-4; D perhaps matches TRBD2 (8 bases). Trimming left V 2 bases short and J 8 bases short, with 22 bases between. CDR3 length: 17 amino acids. Looked up from germline, CDR1 is MGHRA and CDR2 is YSYEKL.

This chain links TRBV3-1 with TRBJ1-1, with a tentative D call TRBD1 (6 bases). The CDR3 has 17 residues. Germline V gene lookup returns CDR1 LGHDT and CDR2 YNNKEL (reference sequence). The germline V and J ends were trimmed by 0 bases and 5 bases, with 19 bases remaining between them. DNA for the CDR3: TGTGCCAGCAGCCAAGATATGGGCCCTCCCAGGGGAACTGAAGCTTTCTTT. It codes for CASSQDMGPPRGTEAFF.

This clonotype was picked up a small number of times. The gene calls are TRBV7-9 and TRBJ2-5, with TRBD2 matching over 7 bases. This CDR3 contains 14 residues. The germline V gene has CDR1 SEHNR and CDR2 FQNEAQ (reference sequence). V lost 5 bases, J lost 2 bases, and 5 bases stayed unmatched. The CDR3 DNA reads TGTGCCAGCAGCAGCGGGACGGAACAAGAGACCCAGTACTTC. Translated: CASSSGTEQETQYF.

This clonotype has more than one count but fewer than ten. CDR3 in amino acids: CSVSDARYEQYF. The CDR3, as DNA: TGCAGCGTTTCAGACGCGAGGTACGAGCAGTACTTC. The chain combines TRBV29-1 with TRBJ2-7, with no clear D. The length of the CDR3 is 12 residues. Per germline, CDR1 SQVTM and CDR2 ANQGSEA. V shed 5 bases and J shed 4 bases, with 12 bases lying between them.

J is TRBJ2-5 and V is TRBV14; D not resolved. The DNA end favors TRBJ2-7, so the J call may be wrong. The CDR3 has 15 amino acids. Looked up from germline, CDR1 is SGHDN and CDR2 is FVKESK. The DNA for the CDR3 is TGTGCCAGCAGCCAAGATCCCAGCCAAGCCTACGAGCAGTACTTC. It specifies CASSQDPSQAYEQYF.

The rearrangement joins TRBV12-5 to TRBJ2-5; TRBD1 is a possible D gene (6 bases). The CDR3 covers 13 residues. Looked up from germline, CDR1 is LGHNT and CDR2 is FRNRAP. Trimming took off 5 bases at V and 9 bases at J, with 16 bases between the two ends. The CDR3 DNA reads as TGTGCTAGTGGTCCCGGCAGGGGTAGCCCCCAGTACTTC. Its translation is CASGPGRGSPQYF.

This sequence joins TRBV12-3 or TRBV12-4 and TRBJ2-1; TRBD2 agrees at 15 bases. Germline trimming cut 5 bases from V and 2 bases from J; bases unmatched to any gene: 7. CDR3 length: 18 residues. This CDR3 reads CASSGWGLAGGPYNEQFF. The CDR3 DNA reads TGTGCCAGCAGTGGCTGGGGACTAGCGGGGGGACCCTACAATGAGCAGTTCTTC.

The chain links TRBV12-3 or TRBV12-4 to TRBJ2-5; tentatively, D is TRBD1 or TRBD2 (5 bases each). This CDR3 region has 14 residues. V lost 8 bases, J lost 3 bases, and 16 bases lay in between. CDR3 in amino acids: CASSPDRGEETQYF. CDR3 coding DNA: TGTGCCAGCTCACCAGATCGAGGGGAAGAGACCCAGTACTTC.